This T cell receptor (beta chain) was obtained from a study of T-cell memory formation after mild COVID-19. Trimming left V 5 bases short and J 4 bases short, with 14 bases between. The V gene's germline CDR1 is SEHNR and CDR2 FQNEAQ (reference sequence). The CDR3 has 14 residues. MiXCR, applied by TCRdb to the 5' RACE reads, yields one record per CDR3 protein. The repertoire includes about 430,000 distinct CDR3 sequences, approximately 24% of them detected once, and about 8.7% sits in the top ten. This chain connects TRBV7-9 to TRBJ1-2; TRBD1 is a possible D gene (6 bases). This clonotype was obtained from an adult woman who had mild COVID-19 (a few samples of this study predate the infection). Cell type and time point are not known. Input material: PBMCs or a T cell subset sorted from them (not recorded which). The CDR3 reads CASSAGGGRYGYTF. In DNA form, the CDR3 reads TGTGCCAGCAGCGCCGGGGGGGGCCGCTATGGCTACACCTTC.